This TCR beta chain was recovered during a study of cytotoxic CD8 clonotypes in ibrutinib-treated CLL. Using immunoSEQ multiplex PCR, the repertoire was profiled, and TCRdb retains in-frame clones only, with some absent. The data show about 86,000 clones, with 86% seen just once and around 5.4% held by the top ten. Germline V lookup: CDR1 SGDLS, CDR2 YYNGEE. The V end was cut by 1 base, the J end by 5 bases, with 18 bases between. The CDR3 totals 16 residues. V usage is TRBV9 and J usage is TRBJ1-1, with TRBD1 as a possible D gene (5 bases). The source is a human donor with chronic lymphocytic leukemia. The sequencing here drew on PBMCs, taken before ibrutinib treatment. The CDR3: CASSVYTRELDTEAFF. For the CDR3, the DNA is TGTGCCAGCAGCGTATATACCAGGGAGTTAGATACTGAAGCTTTCTTT.